Presented here are 13 T cell receptor beta chains from one specimen sequenced in a study of blood T cell repertoires in COVID-19. Profiling relied on immunoSEQ multiplex PCR, and the TCRdb table lists in-frame clones only, not all of them. The sample carries some 250,000 clones, 80% to 90% recorded once. Sequenced: PBMCs or T cells enriched from blood (not recorded which). The receptor set was obtained from a man in his late teens or twenties who had recovered from COVID-19.

The chain employs TRBV11-2 and TRBJ2-7; TRBD1 matches at 12 bases. The V and J ends lost 1 base and 5 bases, in that order; junction bases with no gene match: 3. The CDR3 is 15 amino acids. The germline V gene encodes CDR1 SGHAT and CDR2 FQNNGV. The CDR3 DNA sequence: TGTGCCAGCAGCTTAGGAGGGACAGGGGGCCACGAGCAGTACTTC. This encodes CASSLGGTGGHEQYF.

J is TRBJ2-7 and V is TRBV30, with D perhaps TRBD2 (6 bases). This CDR3 is 13 amino acids long. Trimming pared 2 bases from V and 8 bases from J, leaving 16 bases between. CDR1 is GTSNPN, CDR2 SVGIG, per germline (reference sequence). The CDR3 nucleotides are TGTGCCTGGAGTCCGGAGGAGGGGAATCAGCAGTACTTC. As protein: CAWSPEEGNQQYF. The full variable domain, completed using reference TRBV30 and TRBJ2-7, is SQTIHQWPATLVQPVGSPLSLECTVEGTSNPNLYWYRQAAGRGLQLLFYSVGIGQISSEVPQNLSASRPQDRQFILSSKKLLLSDSGFYLCAWSPEEGNQQYFGPGTRLTVT.

V gene TRBV7-3 combines with J gene TRBJ2-3, with TRBD2 matching over 10 bases. The V gene's germline CDR1 is SGHTA and CDR2 FQGTGA. The V and J ends lost 3 bases and 4 bases, in that order; junction bases with no gene match: 7. The CDR3 is made up of 16 amino acids. The CDR3 DNA reads TGTGCCAGCAGCTTCGGGCTAGCGGGAGTGGCAGATACGCAGTATTTT. Protein: CASSFGLAGVADTQYF.

The J gene is TRBJ2-2, the V gene TRBV28, with 7 positions matching TRBD2. The CDR3 is 16 residues long. V was pared by 3 bases and J by 4 bases, with 8 bases of the junction left unmatched. Germline values: CDR1 MDHEN, CDR2 SYDVKM. In DNA, the CDR3 is TGTGCCAGCAGTTTTTCTAGCGGTCAGGGCACCGGGGAGCTGTTTTTT. This translates into CASSFSSGQGTGELFF.

In its sample, this clone was seen once. The chain uses TRBV5-4 and TRBJ1-1; TRBD1 might be the D (6 bases). CDR1 and CDR2 (germline): SGHNT, YYREEE (reference sequence). V lost 6 bases to trimming and J lost 0 bases, with 21 bases between them. This CDR3 region has 17 residues. CDR3 amino acids: CASTIGLQGTLNTEAFF. CDR3 DNA: TGTGCCAGCACCATAGGATTACAGGGAACCCTGAACACTGAAGCTTTCTTT.

The chain carries TRBV27 and TRBJ1-1, with 9 bases fitting TRBD1. The germline CDR1 and CDR2 sequences are MNHEY and SMNVEV (reference sequence). V gave up 5 bases and J gave up 3 bases; unmatched junction bases: 10. The CDR3 contains 16 residues. In DNA, the CDR3 is TGTGCCAGCAGTGATCTTACAGGGGGCGTCGACACTGAAGCTTTCTTT. It codes for CASSDLTGGVDTEAFF.

This clone was seen a single time. DNA of the CDR3: TGTGCCAGCAGCCAAGCTGTCACTAGCGGGGGGCCGCGGGGAGGACAAGAGACCCAGTACTTC. Translated: CASSQAVTSGGPRGGQETQYF. This sequence joins TRBV3-1 (or the pseudogene TRBV3-2) and TRBJ2-5; 12 bases are shared with TRBD2. CDR3 size: 21 residues. The V segment lost 1 base and the J segment 2 bases; nucleotides outside the gene matches: 17. Germline CDR1 and CDR2: LGHDT and YNNKEL (reference sequence).

V is TRBV2 and J is TRBJ2-2; 8 nucleotides align to TRBD2. Germline trimming cut 8 bases from V and 5 bases from J; bases unmatched to any gene: 10. CDR1 is SNHLY, CDR2 FYNNEI, per germline. This CDR3 is 15 amino acids long. The CDR3 DNA reads TGTGCCAGCGGAGGAGCGGGAGTACGTACCGGGGAGCTGTTTTTT. This translates into CASGGAGVRTGELFF.

A single count supports this clone. The chain uses TRBV5-1 and TRBJ2-7; TRBD2 matches 12 bases. This CDR3 is 16 amino acids long. V lost 4 bases to trimming and J lost 6 bases; unmatched junction nucleotides: 11. Looked up from germline, CDR1 is SGHRS and CDR2 is YFSETQ. This CDR3 is CASSTGGLAGWAEQYF. The CDR3 region has the DNA TGCGCCAGCAGCACGGGAGGACTAGCGGGATGGGCCGAGCAGTACTTC.

This rearrangement joins TRBV6-1 to TRBJ1-2; D may be TRBD1 (5 bases). Trimming removed 3 bases at V and 9 bases at J, with 8 bases between. The CDR3 runs 11 residues. CDR1 is MNHNS, CDR2 SASEGT, per germline. The DNA of the CDR3 is TGTGCCAGCAGTGAGACAGTGCGCTACACCTTC. Translated: CASSETVRYTF.

Turning to this clone: One end of the junction fails to match germline, which may point to a read error. Other DNA sequences of this sample code for an identical CDR3. This chain joins TRBV10-3 and TRBJ2-6; 7 bases are shared with TRBD1. There are 17 residues in the CDR3. Germline loops: CDR1 ENHRY, CDR2 SYGVKD. The chain's CDR3 is CAISPGTATSGANVLTF. In DNA, the CDR3 is TGTGCCATCAGTCCAGGGACAGCGACCTCTGGGGCCAACGTCTTGACTTTC.

This chain links TRBV27 with TRBJ2-5, with D tentatively TRBD1 (8 bases). Germline loops: CDR1 MNHEY, CDR2 SMNVEV (reference sequence). Trimming removed 6 bases from V and 7 bases from J, with 18 bases in between. There are 14 residues in the CDR3. CDR3 bases: TGTGCCAGCAGAACAGGGGGGGTTGGTGGGACCCAGTACTTC. Encoded protein: CASRTGGVGGTQYF.

CDR3 in amino acids: CASSRSGTGAEKLFF. The CDR3 bases are TGCGCCAGCAGCCGCTCCGGGACAGGGGCCGAAAAACTGTTTTTT. The gene calls are TRBV5-1 and TRBJ1-4; 10 bases are shared with TRBD1. After removal of 4 bases from V and 8 bases from J, the junction contained 8 bases not matched to a gene. This CDR3 spans 15 amino acids. CDR1 SGHRS and CDR2 YFSETQ come from the germline V gene.